These 28 T cell receptor beta chains were sequenced from one sample in a study of T cells in Graves' hyperthyroidism and ophthalmopathy. It was RNA transcripts that yielded the amplified TCR beta CDR3 regions. When the TCR CDR3 underwent first-round RT-PCR, the HTBI primer set was used. TCRdb analysed the multiplex PCR reads with MiXCR anew, one entry per CDR3 protein. This sample has roughly 570,000 distinct CDR3 sequences, with around 42% found just once. The sequencing input was peripheral blood or thyroid tissue (not recorded which). The receptors shown here come from a woman aged 18-35 years with Graves' hyperthyroidism.

The V call is TRBV7-8, the J call TRBJ1-1; 9 positions match TRBD1. V shed 5 bases, J shed 5 bases, and the junction held 9 bases outside the gene matches. The CDR3 runs to 15 residues. Germline loops: CDR1 SGHVS, CDR2 FQNEAQ. CDR3 in amino acids: CASSAWDRAYTEAFF. Written as DNA, the CDR3 is TGTGCCAGCAGCGCCTGGGACAGGGCGTATACTGAAGCTTTCTTT.

This clonotype has at least ten counts. V and J are TRBV27 and TRBJ1-6; no clear D gene. The germline V and J ends were trimmed by 4 bases and 7 bases, with 8 bases remaining between them. Germline lookup yields CDR1 MNHEY and CDR2 SMNVEV (reference sequence). The CDR3 extends over 13 amino acids. The CDR3 spells CASSSPGNSPLHF. The CDR3 DNA reads TGTGCCAGCAGTTCCCCGGGGAATTCACCCCTCCACTTT.

At least ten counts were recorded for this clonotype. The rearrangement links TRBV14 to TRBJ1-1, with D uncertain. This CDR3 has 12 residues. The ends were cut back, 4 bases at V and 5 bases at J, with 8 bases in the middle. Germline CDR1 SGHDN, CDR2 FVKESK. DNA for the CDR3: TGTGCCAGCAGCCCTGTATTTACTGAAGCTTTCTTT. Encoded protein: CASSPVFTEAFF. Full variable domain (missing parts from reference TRBV14 and TRBJ1-1): EAGVTQFPSHSVIEKGQTVTLRCDPISGHDNLYWYRRVMGKEIKFLLHFVKESKQDESGMPNNRFLAERTGGTYSTLKVQPAELEDSGVYFCASSPVFTEAFFGQGTRLTVV.

Regarding this clonotype: This CDR3 is missing its conserved last phenylalanine or tryptophan, likely due to a read error. This sequence joins TRBV20-1 and TRBJ1-1; no definite D call. CDR3 size: 14 residues. Trimming pared 5 bases from V and 2 bases from J, leaving 15 bases between. CDR1 and CDR2 (germline): DFQATT, SNEGSKA (reference sequence). CDR3 region: CSAGGWPVNTEAFL. CDR3 sequence (DNA): TGCAGTGCTGGAGGTTGGCCAGTAAACACTGAAGCTTTCCTT.

This clonotype occurred many times. V is TRBV25-1 and J is TRBJ2-3; maybe TRBD2 (6 bases). Germline CDR1 and CDR2: MGHDK and SYGVNS. V gave up 6 bases and J gave up 4 bases, with 26 bases separating them. This CDR3 comprises 18 residues. CDR3 sequence reads: CASSDLRGGGVRADTQYF. The DNA for the CDR3 is TGTGCCAGCAGCGACCTCCGTGGCGGCGGGGTAAGGGCAGATACGCAGTATTTT.

The V and J genes are TRBV2 and TRBJ1-6; D is uncertain. Trimming took off 4 bases at V and 7 bases at J, with 14 bases between the two ends. The CDR3 extends over 15 amino acids. Germline loops: CDR1 SNHLY, CDR2 FYNNEI. The CDR3 bases are TGTGCCAGCAGTGGGATAGGGTCGTCAAATTCACCCCTCCACTTT. It yields the protein CASSGIGSSNSPLHF. Looking up the rest from reference TRBV2 and TRBJ1-6 gives the full variable domain: EPEVTQTPSHQVTQMGQEVILRCVPISNHLYFYWYRQILGQKVEFLVSFYNNEISEKSEIFDDQFSVERPDGSNFTLKIRSTKLEDSAMYFCASSGIGSSNSPLHFGNGTRLTVT.

This clonotype was seen repeatedly, ten times or more. The CDR3 DNA reads as TGCGCCAGCAGCCAAGGACAGGGGGCAACCTACGAGCAGTACTTC. It translates to CASSQGQGATYEQYF. The chain carries TRBV4-1 and TRBJ2-7, with 10 bases lining up with TRBD1. The CDR3 is 15 residues long. The V segment lost 1 base and the J segment 2 bases; nucleotides outside the gene matches: 2. The germline V gene has CDR1 MGHRA and CDR2 YSYEKL.

This clonotype is a singleton in its sample. The chain employs TRBV7-9 and TRBJ1-4; no clear D gene. From germline, CDR1 is SEHNR and CDR2 FQNEAQ (reference sequence). The V end was cut by 5 bases, the J end by 7 bases, with 11 bases between. The CDR3 contains 13 residues. CDR3: CASSGGVSEKLFF. CDR3 bases: TGTGCCAGCAGCGGCGGGGTGAGTGAAAAACTGTTTTTT.

This clonotype has a handful of counts. The rearrangement uses TRBV7-3 and TRBJ2-7; TRBD1 aligns across 9 bases. Near its end, the DNA agrees better with TRBJ2-1, so the J call may be wrong. There are 13 residues in the CDR3. Germline loops: CDR1 SGHTA, CDR2 FQGTGA. CDR3 sequence reads: CASSADRGDEQFF. CDR3 nucleotides: TGTGCCAGCAGCGCGGACAGGGGCGATGAGCAGTTCTTC.

The chain is built from TRBV19 and TRBJ2-7; TRBD2 matches at 10 bases. The CDR3 contains 13 residues. Germline V gives CDR1 LNHDA, CDR2 SQIVND (reference sequence). Trimming at V came to 10 bases and at J to 7 bases, leaving 10 bases not matched to a gene. In DNA form, the CDR3 reads TGTGCCACCCAGCGGGAGGGGGGGGATGAGCAGTACTTC. Translation: CATQREGGDEQYF. Full variable domain (rest looked up from reference TRBV19 and TRBJ2-7): DGGITQSPKYLFRKEGQNVTLSCEQNLNHDAMYWYRQDPGQGLRLIYYSQIVNDFQKGDIAEGYSVSREKKESFPLTVTSAQKNPTAFYLCATQREGGDEQYFGPGTRLTVT.

In this sample, this clonotype turned up many times. CDR3 amino acids: CASGRDFSSGANVLTF. CDR3 nucleotides: TGTGCCAGCGGCCGGGACTTTAGCTCTGGGGCCAACGTCCTGACTTTC. The chain recombines TRBV7-8 with TRBJ2-6; tentative D call: TRBD2 (6 bases). CDR3 length: 16 residues. Trimming cost V 8 bases and J 0 bases, with 14 bases left between them. Germline V lookup: CDR1 SGHVS, CDR2 FQNEAQ.

In the case of this clonotype: This sequence may be a read error, since a much larger clone differs from it by one base. This rearrangement joins TRBV3-1 to TRBJ1-5; D unclear. Germline V gene lookup returns CDR1 LGHDT and CDR2 YNNKEL (reference sequence). The CDR3 has 16 residues. The CDR3 sequence is CASRTVQPHSNRPQHF. Written as DNA, the CDR3 is TGTGCCAGCCGAACGGTACAGCCTCATAGCAATCGGCCCCAGCATTTT.

This clonotype showed up many times. The chain is built from TRBV7-9 and TRBJ2-2; D is uncertain. The CDR3 extends over 17 amino acids. Per the germline V gene, CDR1 is SEHNR and CDR2 is FQNEAQ (reference sequence). With 5 bases removed from V and 4 bases from J, the gap between germline ends came to 20 bases. In nucleotides, the CDR3 is TGTGCCAGCAGCCCACACCCAAATAAGGGAAGCACCGGGGAGCTGTTTTTT. Its protein is CASSPHPNKGSTGELFF.

This clonotype showed up many times. The chain employs TRBV2 and TRBJ2-7, with D tentatively TRBD1 (5 bases). Germline CDR1 SNHLY, CDR2 FYNNEI. Trimming shortened V by 7 bases and J by 1 base, and 11 bases separated the two germline ends. CDR3 size: 13 residues. The CDR3 reads CASMGQGSYEQYF. For the CDR3, the DNA is TGTGCCAGCATGGGCCAGGGTTCCTACGAGCAGTACTTC.

This clonotype was counted between two and nine times. The chain's CDR3 is CATSREQGSDTQYF. CDR3 nucleotides: TGTGCCACCAGCAGGGAACAGGGATCAGATACGCAGTATTTT. This chain links TRBV15 with TRBJ2-3; possibly TRBD1 for D (6 bases). The CDR3 is 14 amino acids. From germline, CDR1 is LNHNV and CDR2 YYDKDF (reference sequence). V lost 3 bases, J lost 4 bases, and 11 bases lay in between.

This clonotype has only one observation. The V gene is TRBV7-9, the J gene TRBJ1-4; D may be TRBD1 (5 bases). Germline loops: CDR1 SEHNR, CDR2 FQNEAQ (reference sequence). Trimming pared 8 bases from V and 7 bases from J, leaving 14 bases between. The CDR3 contains 13 residues. DNA of the CDR3: TGTGCCAGCGCGGGCGGGGCAGGTGAAAAACTGTTTTTT. Translation gives CASAGGAGEKLFF.

This clonotype was recorded only once. The chain employs TRBV6-1 and TRBJ2-7; D is possibly TRBD2 (5 bases). The CDR3 totals 13 residues. The germline V and J ends were trimmed by 5 bases and 5 bases, with 13 bases remaining between them. Per the germline V gene, CDR1 is MNHNS and CDR2 is SASEGT. The chain's CDR3 is CASSTERRNEQYF. DNA of the CDR3: TGTGCCAGCAGTACAGAGCGGAGGAACGAGCAGTACTTC.

Many counts were recorded for this clonotype. The gene calls are TRBV15 and TRBJ2-6; D is tentatively TRBD1 or TRBD2 (6 bases each). Between the trimmed V and J ends, which lost 9 bases and 12 bases, there was a span of 21 bases. The CDR3 runs 14 residues. Germline CDR1 is LNHNV and CDR2 is YYDKDF (reference sequence). CDR3 DNA sequence: TGTGCCACTGCTTGGAGTCGGGGGCCCGTCGTCCTGACTTTC. Translating gives CATAWSRGPVVLTF. The whole variable domain, filled in from reference TRBV15 and TRBJ2-6, reads DAMVIQNPRYQVTQFGKPVTLSCSQTLNHNVMYWYQQKSSQAPKLLFHYYDKDFNNEADTPDNFQSRRPNTSFCFLDIRSPGLGDTAMYLCATAWSRGPVVLTFGAGSRLTVL.

As to this clonotype: A much larger clone lies one base from this, so it may be a read error. Because the CDR3 is missing its conserved closing phenylalanine or tryptophan, this is likely a read error. The chain links TRBV7-9 to TRBJ1-5, with a weak D call TRBD1 (6 bases). Germline assignment: CDR1 SEHNR and CDR2 FQNEAQ (reference sequence). CDR3 size: 14 residues. V lost 4 bases, J lost 3 bases, and 10 bases lay in between. CDR3 sequence reads: CASSYGDNNQPQHL. In DNA form, the CDR3 reads TGTGCCAGCAGCTATGGGGACAACAATCAGCCCCAGCATCTT.

V is TRBV25-1 and J is TRBJ2-5; D not resolved. Trimming removed 7 bases from V and 0 bases from J, with 12 bases in between. The V gene's germline CDR1 is MGHDK and CDR2 SYGVNS. The CDR3 loop spans 14 amino acids. CDR3 nucleotides: TGTGCCAGCATGGGCGAGCCCCACCAAGAGACCCAGTACTTC. This translates into CASMGEPHQETQYF.

The chain employs TRBV4-3 and TRBJ2-2, with D tentatively TRBD1 (6 bases). This CDR3 region has 13 residues. Germline CDR1 LGHNA, CDR2 YSLEER. V lost 3 bases and J 7 bases, leaving 9 bases between the germline ends. Here the CDR3 DNA reads TGCGCCAGCAGCCAGGGGGACATCGGGGAGCTGTTTTTT. Encoded protein: CASSQGDIGELFF.

This clonotype was seen more than once but under ten times. V gene TRBV6-2 or TRBV6-3 combines with J gene TRBJ1-5, with D unclear. V was clipped by 0 bases and J by 6 bases, with 15 bases between them. This CDR3 has 16 amino acids. Germline loops: CDR1 MNHEY, CDR2 SVGEGT. The CDR3 DNA reads TGTGCCAGCAGTTACTCGATCTGGGGTTGGGGTCAGCCCCAGCATTTT. Its protein product is CASSYSIWGWGQPQHF.

This clonotype was counted many times. The rearrangement uses TRBV19 and TRBJ1-5, with unresolved D. The CDR3 spans 15 residues. Trimming left V 1 base short and J 7 bases short, with 14 bases between. Per the germline V gene, CDR1 is LNHDA and CDR2 is SQIVND (reference sequence). CDR3 DNA: TGTGCCAGTAGTATAGCCAACCTGGGCTTGCAGCCCCAGCATTTT. Its protein product is CASSIANLGLQPQHF.

This clonotype was detected ten times or more. The chain couples TRBV12-3 or TRBV12-4 to TRBJ2-2; no firm D call. The CDR3 is 16 amino acids. Trimming took off 4 bases at V and 0 bases at J, with 12 bases between the two ends. The CDR3, as DNA: TGTGCCAGCAGTTCGACGGAGTTCGCGAACACCGGGGAGCTGTTTTTT. Protein product: CASSSTEFANTGELFF.

CDR3 residues: CASRYGGTEAFF. CDR3 sequence (DNA): TGTGCCAGCAGGTACGGAGGGACTGAAGCTTTCTTT. The chain is built from TRBV12-3 or TRBV12-4 and TRBJ1-1; D gene ambiguous. The CDR3 totals 12 residues. The germline V and J ends were trimmed by 6 bases and 5 bases, with 10 bases remaining between them.

This clonotype occurred a few times. The chain combines TRBV2 with TRBJ2-2; TRBD2 agrees at 7 bases. The trim removed 6 bases at V and 7 bases at J, leaving 5 bases unmatched. Germline assignment: CDR1 SNHLY and CDR2 FYNNEI. The CDR3 is made up of 13 amino acids. The CDR3 sequence is CASRARTSGELFF. For the CDR3, the DNA is TGTGCCAGCAGGGCGAGGACTAGCGGGGAGCTGTTTTTT.

V usage is TRBV5-1 and J usage is TRBJ1-2; D gene ambiguous. V lost 4 bases and J lost 4, with 11 bases in between. This CDR3 is 13 amino acids long. CDR1 is SGHRS and CDR2 is YFSETQ in the germline V gene. CDR3 in amino acids: CASSMTRSYGYTF. In nucleotides, the CDR3 is TGCGCCAGCAGCATGACTCGGAGCTATGGCTACACCTTC.

Comments on this clonotype: A much larger clonotype is one base distant, so this may be a read error. Lacking the conserved final phenylalanine or tryptophan, this CDR3 likely reflects a read error. This chain connects TRBV6-5 to TRBJ2-7; 11 bases fit TRBD2. CDR1 and CDR2 (germline): MNHEY, SVGAGI. This CDR3 region has 15 residues. The V gene end was trimmed by 6 bases and the J gene end by 5 bases; junction bases not matched to a gene: 9. The CDR3 nucleotides read TGTGCCAGCAGCTTAGTAGCGGGAGGGCCCCACGAGCAGTACCTC. Protein product: CASSLVAGGPHEQYL.